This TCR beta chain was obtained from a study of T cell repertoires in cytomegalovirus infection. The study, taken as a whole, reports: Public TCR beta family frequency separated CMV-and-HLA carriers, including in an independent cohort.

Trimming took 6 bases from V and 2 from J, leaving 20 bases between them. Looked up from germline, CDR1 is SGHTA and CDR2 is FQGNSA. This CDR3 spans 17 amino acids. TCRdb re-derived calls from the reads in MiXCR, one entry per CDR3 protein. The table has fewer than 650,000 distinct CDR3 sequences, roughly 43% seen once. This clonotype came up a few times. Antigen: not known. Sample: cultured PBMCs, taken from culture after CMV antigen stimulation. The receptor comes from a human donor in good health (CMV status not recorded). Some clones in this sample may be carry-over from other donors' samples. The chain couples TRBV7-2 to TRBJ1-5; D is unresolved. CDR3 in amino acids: CASSPITSNSGNQPQHF. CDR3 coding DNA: TGTGCCAGCAGTCCTATTACTAGTAACTCGGGCAATCAGCCCCAGCATTTT.